The sequence of this TCR beta chain was determined in a study of shared clonotypes between healthy human individuals. This CDR3 is 16 amino acids long. Assay: immunoSEQ multiplex PCR; the TCRdb copy retains only in-frame clones and omits some. The sample yields 780,000 or so clones, 72% seen once. The chain has TRBV21-1 and TRBJ2-6. TRBV21-1 is a pseudogene locus. The sequence derives from a woman under 40 in good health. The sample comprised memory CD4+ T cells sorted from blood. Specified subset: CD45RA-negative fraction. Here the CDR3 DNA reads TGTGCCAGCAGCACGGGACCCCAGTCTGGGGCCAACGTCCTGACTTTC. Translating it yields CASSTGPQSGANVLTF.